The entry that follows covers one TCR beta chain sequence. Antigen specificity is unknown. This specimen comes from a study of T cell responses to AZD1222 COVID-19 vaccine. This CDR3 spans 15 amino acids. Trimming left V 11 bases short and J 1 base short, with 17 bases between. Germline V gene sequence: CDR1 LNHDA, CDR2 SQIVND (reference sequence). Sequencing used immunoSEQ multiplex PCR; TCRdb keeps in-frame clones, though not all of them. The sample holds about 140,000 clones; roughly nine tenths are singletons and the top ten take roughly 3.2%. Whole-study results and caveats: Donors were chiefly white British, with a greater number of females, and clonal diversity was perhaps underestimated. CD4 TCRs linked to vaccination spanned spike, dominating at 160-218 and 743-854.

The clonotype originates from an adult in good health. The chain is built from TRBV19 and TRBJ2-2; no reliable D call. Sequencing was performed on peripheral blood, taken on day 0 of AZD1222 vaccination. In DNA form, the CDR3 reads TGTGCCTCGAGAGGTCGGCATATGAACACCGGGGAGCTGTTTTTT. Translated: CASRGRHMNTGELFF.